The entry below describes one TCR beta chain. What this receptor recognizes is not known. No much larger clone exists at a distance of one base, and base qualities are not known. Including the terminal cysteine and phenylalanine, the CDR3 comprises 16 residues. The read is trimmed to its CDR3 DNA, 48 bases read in frame from base 1. The junction carries 15 bases between V and J, which are trimmed by 6 bases and 0 bases respectively. Based on the germline V gene (reference sequence), the CDR1 and CDR2 sequences are LNHDA and SQIVND. The immunoSEQ Assay, a bias-controlled multiplex PCR, was used to amplify TCRbeta CDR3 regions from genomic DNA. As for how the authors treated the data: The number of nucleated cells in each sample was estimated from the amplification of reference gene primers within the assay. To quantify the absolute abundance of each unique TCRbeta CDR3 rearrangement, sequence reads were collapsed and filtered. Productive Simpson clonality was computed per sample as the square root of Simpson's diversity index over productive rearrangements. TCRdb mirrors the immuneACCESS table, restricted to in-frame sequences. Some clones are absent from its copies; in checked studies, under half trace to an unresolved V gene, and the reason for the others is unknown. V and J calls and clone size are given by that table; D and trimming were obtained from the DNA. This sample comprises 300,000 or so clones, 86% of them detected only once. Clones ranked in the top ten supply 1.5% to 2% of the sample.

Whole blood was collected in K2EDTA tubes by collaborating institutions according to the institutions' own protocols. For TCRbeta analysis, collaborator samples were shipped as frozen whole blood, as isolated PBMCs, or as DNA extracted from either sample type. This entry comes from a study of blood T cell repertoires in COVID-19 (dated by TCRdb to 2020 to 2021). At the level of the whole study: Samples from collaborators originated in the United States, Italy and Spain and spanned both the acute and convalescent phases of COVID-19. The material from the prospective study consisted of cDNA or gDNA derived from T cells, B-cell-depleted T cells, or PBMCs. Nearly every sample came with metadata listing a de-identified subject ID, COVID-19 status, age in years and sex. The samples were drawn from two sources: the first 160 participants of the ongoing ImmuneRACE study, and 950 to 1,500 subjects contributed by 6 global collaborators. The repertoires were released in a freely available public database intended as a resource for research on the immune response to SARS-CoV-2. Deeply sampled blood TCRbeta repertoires from subjects exposed to, actively infected with, or recovered from COVID-19 were included in the dataset. Where available, HLA class I and class II types were taken from metadata supplied by the sample provider and were not determined by assay-based typing. Overall results and qualifications from the work: How much clinical and demographic metadata was included differed by source and by participant, and the metadata was provided uncurated.

The source material was peripheral blood. This sequence originates from a woman aged 50 to 60 with acute or convalescent COVID-19. The chain is made from TRBV19 and TRBJ2-1; the D gene cannot be resolved reliably. The DNA reads TGTGCCAGTAGCAAAACCCCGGGTGACTCCTACAATGAGCAGTTCTTC. Translated, this is CASSKTPGDSYNEQFF.